One T cell receptor (beta chain) is described in this entry. The antigen remains unidentified. These data belong to a study of cytomegalovirus exposure and HLA in healthy donors. Study context: In an earlier analysis, 90 million to 120 million unique TCR beta sequences were found from 150 million to 200 million T cells. Findings of the study overall: The authors later found HLA-associated TCR beta chains more clonally expanded than equally common others.

V trimming: 0 bases; J trimming: 8 bases; junction bases outside the gene matches: 5. This CDR3 has 15 amino acids. CDR1 and CDR2 from the germline V gene are SGHRS and YFSETQ. Both 60 Vbeta primers and 13 Jbeta primers went into the PCR. Only in-frame clones appear in the TCRdb table, and some are missing; sequencing was by immunoSEQ multiplex PCR. Of some 160,000 clones detected, around four fifths appear once; the ten largest clones hold about 1.5%. The source material was PBMCs. The clonotype was recovered from a young woman in good health and CMV-seronegative. J is TRBJ1-4 and V is TRBV5-1; 9 nucleotides match TRBD1. In nucleotides, the CDR3 is TGCGCCAGCAGCTTGGGGACAGGGGACGGGGAAAAACTGTTTTTT. This encodes CASSLGTGDGEKLFF.